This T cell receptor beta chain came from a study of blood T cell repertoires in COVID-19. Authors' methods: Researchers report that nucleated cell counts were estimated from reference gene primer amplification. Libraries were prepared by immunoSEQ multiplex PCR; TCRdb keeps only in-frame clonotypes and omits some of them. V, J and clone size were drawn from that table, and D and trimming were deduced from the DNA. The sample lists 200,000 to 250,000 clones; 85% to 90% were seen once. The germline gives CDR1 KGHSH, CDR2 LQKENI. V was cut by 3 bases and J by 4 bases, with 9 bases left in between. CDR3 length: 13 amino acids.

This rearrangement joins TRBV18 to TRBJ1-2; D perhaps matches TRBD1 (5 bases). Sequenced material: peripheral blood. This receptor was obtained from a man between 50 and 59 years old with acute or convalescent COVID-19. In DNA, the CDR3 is TGTGCCAGCTCACCCCCAACAGGCTATGGCTACACCTTC. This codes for CASSPPTGYGYTF.